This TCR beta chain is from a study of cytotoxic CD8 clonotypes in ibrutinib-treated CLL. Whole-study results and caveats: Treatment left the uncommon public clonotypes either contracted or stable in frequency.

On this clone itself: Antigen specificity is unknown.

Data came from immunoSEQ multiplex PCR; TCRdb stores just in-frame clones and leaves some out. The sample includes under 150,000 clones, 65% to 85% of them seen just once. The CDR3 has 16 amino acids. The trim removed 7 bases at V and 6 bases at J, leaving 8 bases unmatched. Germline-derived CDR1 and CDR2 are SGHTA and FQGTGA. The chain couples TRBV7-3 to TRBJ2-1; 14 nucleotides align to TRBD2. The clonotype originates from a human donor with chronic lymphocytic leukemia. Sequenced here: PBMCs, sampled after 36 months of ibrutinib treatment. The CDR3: CASNLGTSGSGNEQFF. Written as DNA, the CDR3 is TGTGCCAGCAACCTTGGGACTAGCGGGAGTGGCAATGAGCAGTTCTTC. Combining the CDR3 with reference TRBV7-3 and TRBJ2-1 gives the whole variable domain GAGVSQTPSNKVTEKGKYVELRCDPISGHTALYWYRQSLGQGPEFLIYFQGTGAADDSGLPNDRFFAVRPEGSVSTLKIQRTERGDSAVYLCASNLGTSGSGNEQFFGPGTRLTVL.